The 5 T cell receptor beta chains given below trace back to one sample, sequenced in a study of sequential checkpoint blockade in melanoma. Using immunoSEQ multiplex PCR, the repertoire was profiled, and TCRdb retains in-frame clones only, with some absent. The sample carries some 2,300 clones, 25% to 30% recorded once. Treatment denoted: randomized to nivolumab then ipilimumab (arm A) or the reverse (arm B). The source was tumor tissue (inferred from file names), collected from a patient given nivolumab and ipilimumab in sequence. The receptors originated from a human donor with melanoma.

There are a few counts of this clone. This chain joins TRBV4-1 and TRBJ2-1; 10 nucleotides line up with TRBD1. The CDR3 loop spans 15 amino acids. Looked up from germline, CDR1 is MGHRA and CDR2 is YSYEKL. Trimming removed 1 base from V and 7 bases from J; junction bases left unmatched: 4. In DNA form, the CDR3 reads TGCGCCAGCAGCCAAGGACAGGGGGCGTGGAATGAGCAGTTCTTC. Its protein is CASSQGQGAWNEQFF.

By share of the sample, this clone is medium-sized. The V call is TRBV6-8, the J call TRBJ2-7; D is perhaps TRBD1 or TRBD2 (6 bases each). The CDR3 totals 14 residues. The germline CDR1 and CDR2 sequences are MNHGY and SAAAGT. V shed 6 bases and J shed 4 bases, with 16 bases lying between them. DNA for the CDR3: TGTGCCAGCAGCGACGGGGGCAGGTCTTACGAGCAGTACGTC. Amino acids: CASSDGGRSYEQYV.

This clone is labeled medium-sized. V and J are TRBV11-3 and TRBJ1-4; TRBD1 is a possible D gene (5 bases). Germline V gene sequence: CDR1 SGHNT, CDR2 YENEEA. V lost 5 bases and J 5 bases, leaving 15 bases between the germline ends. This CDR3 has 15 amino acids. CDR3 sequence reads: CASSRPGTQNEKLFF. In nucleotides, the CDR3 is TGTGCCAGCAGCCGTCCCGGGACCCAAAATGAAAAACTGTTTTTT.

By share of the sample, this clone is medium-sized. CDR3: CASSLGLAGDDEQFF. The CDR3 coding sequence is TGTGCCAGCAGCTTAGGACTAGCGGGGGACGATGAGCAGTTCTTC. The chain is built from TRBV11-3 and TRBJ2-1, with TRBD2 identical over 12 bases. CDR3 size: 15 residues. V was pared by 1 base and J by 8 bases, with 3 bases of the junction left unmatched. Germline values: CDR1 SGHNT, CDR2 YENEEA.

The rearrangement uses TRBV9 and TRBJ2-1, with 11 nucleotides matching TRBD2. Trimming removed 0 bases from V and 0 bases from J; junction bases left unmatched: 11. CDR1 is SGDLS, CDR2 YYNGEE, per germline. CDR3 length: 20 amino acids. DNA of the CDR3: TGTGCCAGCAGCGTAGAAGCTAGGACTAGCGGGTCGTTCTCCTACAATGAGCAGTTCTTC. Protein sequence: CASSVEARTSGSFSYNEQFF.